A selection of T cell receptor beta chains follows, all from one sample in a study of control samples from healthy donors and cancer patients. Only in-frame clones appear in the TCRdb table, and some are missing; sequencing was by immunoSEQ multiplex PCR. This repertoire shows approximately 190,000 clones, about 90% found once; its top ten account for 1.5% to 2%. The sample comprised blood. Receptors were obtained from a man aged 25-45 years in good health. CDR3s include the opening cysteine and the closing phenylalanine or tryptophan. The D gene is left open where the match is weak. Clone size is shown for a subset of rows, as once, few, many or a class of expanded clone.

size	V	D	J	CDR3	DNA
.	TRBV10-3	.	TRBJ1-3	CAISPPVSGNTIYF	TGTGCCATCAGTCCGCCAGTCTCTGGAAACACCATATATTTT
.	TRBV10-3	.	TRBJ1-6	CAIRVGLWDNSPLHF	TGTGCCATCAGGGTGGGACTCTGGGATAATTCACCCCTCCACTTT
.	TRBV2	.	TRBJ2-1	CANPGQRKPPQFF	TGTGCCAATCCGGGCCAGAGAAAACCCCCTCAGTTCTTC
once	TRBV12-5	.	TRBJ1-6	CASGLDNRVGTLHF	TGTGCTAGTGGTTTGGACAACAGGGTGGGGACCCTCCACTTT
few	TRBV24-1	.	TRBJ2-1	CATSDLGKNEQFF	TGTGCCACCAGTGATTTAGGGAAAAATGAGCAGTTCTTC
.	TRBV3-1/TRBV3-2	.	TRBJ1-1	CASSQGRVRQAFF	TGTGCCAGCAGCCAGGGGCGGGTAAGACAAGCTTTCTTT
.	TRBV27	.	TRBJ1-5	CASSPLAVASNQPQHF	TGTGCCAGCAGTCCCCTCGCGGTCGCTAGCAATCAGCCCCAGCATTTT
.	TRBV5-5	.	TRBJ1-2	CASSLHQGGGYTF	TGTGCCAGCAGCTTGCATCAGGGAGGAGGCTACACCTTC
.	TRBV5-6	.	TRBJ2-5	CASSRAQETQYF	TGTGCCAGCAGCCGGGCCCAAGAGACCCAGTACTTC
.	TRBV5-6	TRBD1	TRBJ1-2	CASSRDRDYGYTF	TGTGCCAGCAGCCGGGACAGGGACTATGGCTACACCTTC
.	TRBV24-1	TRBD2	TRBJ2-3	CATSDSPSGGSSTDTQYF	TGTGCCACCAGTGATTCGCCTAGCGGGGGGTCTAGCACAGATACGCAGTATTTT
.	TRBV5-6	.	TRBJ1-4	CASSYGQGDEKLFF	TGTGCCAGCAGCTATGGTCAGGGAGACGAAAAACTGTTTTTT
.	TRBV5-1	.	TRBJ1-2	CASSLESRVPLSTGYTF	TGCGCCAGCAGCTTGGAGAGTCGGGTCCCACTCTCTACCGGCTACACCTTC
.	TRBV13	.	TRBJ2-1	CASSLAGLPVDEQFF	TGTGCCAGCAGCTTGGCCGGGCTCCCCGTCGATGAGCAGTTCTTC
.	TRBV14	.	TRBJ2-7	CASSQDQRREQYF	TGTGCCAGCAGCCAAGACCAGCGGAGGGAGCAGTACTTC
.	TRBV27	TRBD1	TRBJ1-5	CASSSNRDRGLVGQPQHF	TGTGCCAGCAGTTCTAACCGGGACAGGGGGCTAGTCGGTCAGCCCCAGCATTTT
.	TRBV7-9	TRBD1	TRBJ1-4	CASSTRTGGEKLFF	TGTGCCAGCAGCACTCGGACAGGGGGGGAAAAACTGTTTTTT
.	TRBV5-8	.	TRBJ1-2	CASSLPGSLNYGYTF	TGTGCCAGCAGTCTACCAGGCAGCCTCAACTATGGCTACACCTTC
.	TRBV4-2	TRBD1	TRBJ1-4	CASSQLDRVEKLFF	TGTGCCAGCAGCCAACTGGACAGGGTTGAAAAACTGTTTTTT
.	TRBV3-1/TRBV3-2	TRBD2	TRBJ2-7	CASSTTTSGGYEQYF	TGTGCCAGCAGCACAACGACTAGCGGTGGCTACGAGCAGTACTTC
few	TRBV4-1	.	TRBJ1-2	CASSQGDGSVYGYTF	TGCGCCAGCAGCCAAGGGGACGGGTCCGTCTATGGCTACACCTTC
once	TRBV18	.	TRBJ2-6	CASSRDSGANVLTF	TGTGCCAGCTCAAGAGATAGTGGCGCCAACGTCCTGACTTTC
.	TRBV13	.	TRBJ2-3	CASSLDGTDTQYF	TGTGCCAGCAGCTTAGATGGCACAGATACGCAGTATTTT
.	TRBV6-5	.	TRBJ1-4	CASSRERATNEKLFF	TGTGCCAGCAGCAGGGAACGGGCCACTAATGAAAAACTGTTTTTT
once	TRBV5-1	.	TRBJ1-6	CASSLVAEDNSPLHF	TGCGCCAGCAGCTTGGTGGCAGAAGATAATTCACCCCTCCACTTT
.	TRBV9	.	TRBJ2-3	CASSPTQRPSDTQYF	TGTGCCAGCAGCCCAACGCAGCGCCCCTCGGATACGCAGTATTTT
.	TRBV19	TRBD1	TRBJ1-1	CASSIYQGENTEAFF	TGTGCCAGTAGTATTTATCAGGGGGAGAACACTGAAGCTTTCTTT
.	TRBV6-1	.	TRBJ1-5	CASSEAGRNSNQPQHF	TGTGCCAGCAGTGAAGCGGGACGGAATAGCAATCAGCCCCAGCATTTT
few	TRBV6-5	.	TRBJ1-1	CASSSRIGTEAFF	TGTGCCAGCAGTTCCAGAATAGGGACTGAAGCTTTCTTT
.	TRBV4-2	.	TRBJ1-3	CASSQDGGTGNTIYF	TGTGCCAGCAGCCAAGACGGGGGGACTGGAAACACCATATATTTT
.	TRBV7-8	.	TRBJ1-1	CASSYTSNTEAFF	TGTGCCAGCAGTTATACATCGAACACTGAAGCTTTCTTT
.	TRBV18	TRBD2	TRBJ2-1	CASSPLLAGGLGGNEQFF	TGTGCCAGCTCACCCCTGCTAGCGGGGGGGCTAGGTGGGAATGAGCAGTTCTTC
.	TRBV18	TRBD1	TRBJ1-4	CASSPGQGASEKLFF	TGTGCCAGCTCACCAGGACAGGGCGCAAGCGAAAAACTGTTTTTT
.	TRBV6-5	.	TRBJ1-4	CASSYSNGKLFF	TGTGCCAGCAGTTACTCGAACGGTAAACTGTTTTTT
.	TRBV7-9	.	TRBJ2-2	CASSSFGPTGELFF	TGTGCCAGCAGCTCCTTTGGCCCCACCGGGGAGCTGTTTTTT
.	TRBV30	TRBD1	TRBJ1-1	CAWSRTGGWSTEAFF	TGTGCCTGGAGTAGGACAGGGGGCTGGAGCACTGAAGCTTTCTTT
.	TRBV19	TRBD2	TRBJ2-5	CASSIEERLAGQETQYF	TGTGCCAGTAGTATAGAGGAGCGACTAGCGGGACAAGAGACCCAGTACTTC
.	TRBV5-1	TRBD2	TRBJ2-3	CASSSPGRGDTQYF	TGCGCCAGCAGCTCCCCGGGGAGGGGAGATACGCAGTATTTT
.	TRBV19	.	TRBJ1-5	CASSIDPFNQPQHF	TGTGCCAGTAGTATAGACCCTTTCAATCAGCCCCAGCATTTT
once	TRBV27	.	TRBJ2-7	CASRTGAYEQYF	TGTGCCAGCAGGACAGGTGCCTACGAGCAGTACTTC
.	TRBV7-8	.	TRBJ2-2	CASSFTRITGELFF	TGTGCCAGCAGCTTTACTAGAATCACCGGGGAGCTGTTTTTT
.	TRBV7-7	.	TRBJ2-1	CASSLASGAGNEQFF	TGTGCCAGCAGCTTGGCGTCAGGGGCTGGCAATGAGCAGTTCTTC
once	TRBV10-2	.	TRBJ2-3	CASSDVMTTDTQYF	TGCGCCAGCAGTGATGTTATGACCACAGATACGCAGTATTTT
once	TRBV5-1	TRBD2	TRBJ2-7	CASSLSSGTTYEQYF	TGCGCCAGCAGCTTGAGTAGCGGGACGACCTACGAGCAGTACTTC
.	TRBV9	TRBD2	TRBJ2-1	CASSVVSGGVVKEQFF	TGTGCCAGCAGCGTAGTCAGCGGGGGGGTGGTTAAAGAGCAGTTCTTC
.	TRBV7-2	TRBD1	TRBJ2-2	CASSLSQGAVGELFF	TGTGCCAGCAGCTTAAGTCAGGGGGCCGTCGGGGAGCTGTTTTTT
.	TRBV6-6	.	TRBJ1-4	CASSYGSTNEKLFF	TGTGCCAGCAGTTACGGGAGTACTAATGAAAAACTGTTTTTT
.	TRBV28	TRBD2	TRBJ2-1	CASSQSGGNYNEQFF	TGTGCCAGCAGTCAAAGCGGGGGGAATTACAATGAGCAGTTCTTC